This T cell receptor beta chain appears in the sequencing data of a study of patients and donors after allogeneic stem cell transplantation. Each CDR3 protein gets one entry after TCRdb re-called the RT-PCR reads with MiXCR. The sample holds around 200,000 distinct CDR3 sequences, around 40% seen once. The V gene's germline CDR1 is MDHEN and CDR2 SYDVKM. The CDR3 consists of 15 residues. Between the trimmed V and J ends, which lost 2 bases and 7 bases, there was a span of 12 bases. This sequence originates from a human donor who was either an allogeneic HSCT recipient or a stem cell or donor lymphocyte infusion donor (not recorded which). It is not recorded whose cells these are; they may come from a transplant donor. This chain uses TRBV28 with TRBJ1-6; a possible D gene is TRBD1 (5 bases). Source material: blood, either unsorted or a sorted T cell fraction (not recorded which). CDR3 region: CASSLLASGNSPLHF. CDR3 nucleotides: TGTGCCAGCAGTTTACTCGCGTCAGGGAATTCACCCCTCCACTTT.